This T cell receptor (beta chain) appears in the sequencing data of a study of shared clonotypes between healthy human individuals. Some clones are missing from TCRdb's copy, which holds only in-frame ones; the method was immunoSEQ multiplex PCR. The sample includes about 820,000 clones, around 92% of them seen just once. Notes on the study in general: Owing to a small donor count, the genetic and exposure-history diversity represented was limited. Among the subsets, naive ones generally showed larger estimated richness than memory ones.

This clone was observed once. Its antigen is unidentified. CDR1 is PRHDT and CDR2 is FYEKMQ in the germline V gene (reference sequence). The CDR3 contains 13 residues. V lost 5 bases and J lost 4; bases outside the gene matches: 4. CD45RO-negative CD8 cells positively selected for CCR7 made up the naive population, which excluded terminally differentiated effector memory CD45RA+ cells. The study enrolled healthy HIV-negative adults without recent acute infections or vaccinations as donors. The chain employs TRBV13 and TRBJ2-5; 7 bases match TRBD1. Sequenced input: naive CD8+ T cells sorted from blood. The source of this sequence is a man aged 25 to 40 in good health. The CDR3 coding sequence is TGTGCCAGCAGCGGGTGGGACAGAGAGACCCAGTACTTC. Protein: CASSGWDRETQYF.